Presented here are 17 T cell receptor beta chains from one specimen sequenced in a study of cytomegalovirus exposure and HLA in healthy donors. This PCR relied on a set of 60 Vbeta primers and 13 Jbeta primers. Produced via immunoSEQ multiplex PCR; TCRdb's table is partial and in-frame only. The sample shows over 200,000 clones, about three quarters of them seen only once. Sequenced material: PBMCs. Receptors were obtained from a woman aged 55 to 70 in good health and CMV-seropositive.

This chain connects TRBV30 to TRBJ1-4; a possible D gene is TRBD1 (6 bases). Deletions cut 0 bases from V and 8 bases from J, with 10 bases between. The CDR3 loop spans 13 amino acids. Germline V gene lookup returns CDR1 GTSNPN and CDR2 SVGIG (reference sequence). The CDR3: CAWSVQGWEKLFF. The CDR3 DNA sequence: TGTGCCTGGAGTGTACAGGGCTGGGAAAAACTGTTTTTT.

CDR3 loop: CASSGGTATIYEQYF. The CDR3 nucleotides are TGTGCCAGCAGTGGTGGGACAGCGACCATCTACGAGCAGTACTTC. This chain links TRBV25-1 with TRBJ2-7; TRBD1 aligns across 7 bases. This CDR3 comprises 15 residues. V was clipped by 4 bases and J by 3 bases; unmatched bases: 9. Germline-derived CDR1 and CDR2 are MGHDK and SYGVNS.

The genes are TRBV9 and TRBJ2-7, with D possibly matching TRBD1 (6 bases). This CDR3 spans 14 amino acids. Germline CDR1 reads SGDLS; CDR2 reads YYNGEE. Trimming left V 2 bases short and J 0 bases short, with 9 bases between. CDR3 bases: TGTGCCAGCAGCGTGCAGGACAGCTCCTACGAGCAGTACTTC. The encoded protein is CASSVQDSSYEQYF.

This clone was recorded a few times. As DNA, the CDR3 is TGTGCCAGCAGATCGGACAGGGGAAAACTGTTTTTT. Translation gives CASRSDRGKLFF. V and J are TRBV6-6 and TRBJ1-4, with 9 bases aligning to TRBD1. V lost 6 bases, J lost 10 bases, and 3 bases stayed unmatched. The germline V gene encodes CDR1 MNHNY and CDR2 SVGAGI (reference sequence). The CDR3 is made up of 12 amino acids.

This clone was counted between two and nine times. The chain is built from TRBV6-1 and TRBJ1-1; D may be TRBD1 (6 bases). The CDR3 totals 14 residues. CDR1 and CDR2 from the germline V gene are MNHNS and SASEGT. V was pared by 2 bases and J by 8 bases, with 15 bases between. The CDR3 nucleotides are TGTGCCAGCAGTGAACTTGTGTCAACAGGGGAAGCTTTCTTT. Its translation: CASSELVSTGEAFF.

The V and J genes are TRBV7-2 and TRBJ2-1; 7 positions match TRBD2. Germline-derived CDR1 and CDR2 are SGHTA and FQGNSA. CDR3 length equals 16 residues. Germline trimming cut 5 bases from V and 4 bases from J; bases unmatched to any gene: 11. The CDR3 coding sequence is TGTGCCAGCAGCCCCTTAGCGGGCCAGATTTACAATGAGCAGTTCTTC. Translated, it gives CASSPLAGQIYNEQFF.

The chain links TRBV30 to TRBJ2-5; D unclear. Germline CDR1 is GTSNPN and CDR2 is SVGIG (reference sequence). V dropped 0 bases and J dropped 4 bases, with 9 bases sitting between them. This CDR3 has 13 amino acids. The CDR3 here is CAWSVLTGETQYF. Written as DNA, the CDR3 is TGTGCCTGGAGTGTACTTACGGGAGAGACCCAGTACTTC.

J is TRBJ2-5 and V is TRBV28; 9 nucleotides align to TRBD2. Matching the DNA end better, TRBJ2-7 makes the J call doubtful. Germline CDR1 MDHEN, CDR2 SYDVKM. This CDR3 is 15 amino acids long. The CDR3 is CASSSRLAATYEQYF. CDR3 bases: TGTGCCAGCAGTTCCAGACTAGCGGCTACCTACGAGCAGTACTTC.

The chain combines TRBV19 with TRBJ1-4; TRBD1 aligns across 8 bases. Trimming at V came to 5 bases and at J to 3 bases, leaving 11 bases not matched to a gene. Germline loops: CDR1 LNHDA, CDR2 SQIVND (reference sequence). The CDR3 has 17 residues. CDR3 coding DNA: TGTGCCAGTAGTCAAACAGGGGGACCCCGCCCTAATGAAAAACTGTTTTTT. This codes for CASSQTGGPRPNEKLFF.

The chain couples TRBV28 to TRBJ1-6, with 9 bases identical to TRBD1. The CDR3 sequence is 17 residues long. The trim removed 6 bases at V and 0 bases at J, leaving 6 bases unmatched. The V gene's germline CDR1 is MDHEN and CDR2 SYDVKM. As DNA, the CDR3 is TGTGCCAGCAGGGTGGACAGGGGTCCCTCCTATAATTCACCCCTCCACTTT. This encodes CASRVDRGPSYNSPLHF.

The rearrangement uses TRBV6-1 and TRBJ2-7; no clear D. The CDR3 has 13 amino acids. Germline V gives CDR1 MNHNS, CDR2 SASEGT. V was trimmed by 7 bases and J by 5 bases, leaving 15 bases between them. This chain's CDR3 is CASTVFLADEQYF. CDR3 DNA sequence: TGTGCCAGCACTGTATTTTTAGCAGACGAGCAGTACTTC.

The chain is built from TRBV7-2 and TRBJ2-5; 9 bases are a match to TRBD2. CDR3 length: 13 residues. From germline, CDR1 is SGHTA and CDR2 FQGNSA. V was pared by 6 bases and J by 4 bases, with 3 bases of the junction left unmatched. The CDR3, as DNA: TGTGCCAGCAGTGGACTAGCGAGAGAGACCCAGTACTTC. It encodes CASSGLARETQYF. The entire variable domain, with the rest obtained from reference TRBV7-2 and TRBJ2-5, is as follows: GAGVSQSPSNKVTEKGKDVELRCDPISGHTALYWYRQSLGQGLEFLIYFQGNSAPDKSGLPSDRFSAERTGGSVSTLTIQRTQQEDSAVYLCASSGLARETQYFGPGTRLLVL.

The genes are TRBV5-6 and TRBJ2-7, with TRBD1 matching over 7 bases. CDR3 length equals 14 residues. Germline V gives CDR1 SGHDT, CDR2 YYEEEE. Losses at the gene ends were 2 bases for V and 5 bases for J; bases not matched to a gene: 7. The chain's CDR3 is CASSLFDRAHEQYF. In nucleotides, the CDR3 is TGTGCCAGCAGCTTATTCGACAGGGCCCACGAGCAGTACTTC. The full variable domain, with the rest looked up from reference TRBV5-6 and TRBJ2-7, is DAGVTQSPTHLIKTRGQQVTLRCSPKSGHDTVSWYQQALGQGPQFIFQYYEEEERQRGNFPDRFSGHQFPNYSSELNVNALLLGDSALYLCASSLFDRAHEQYFGPGTRLTVT.

This clone was found once. The V call is TRBV6-6, the J call TRBJ2-1; 7 bases line up with TRBD2. CDR1 MNHNY and CDR2 SVGAGI come from the germline V gene (reference sequence). This CDR3 region has 15 residues. The V and J ends lost 5 bases and 5 bases, in that order; junction bases with no gene match: 9. CDR3 region: CASSRTRQSNNEQFF. The DNA of the CDR3 is TGTGCCAGCAGTCGGACTAGACAATCCAACAATGAGCAGTTCTTC.

The chain is built from TRBV7-2 and TRBJ2-1; TRBD1 might be the D (5 bases). The V gene's germline CDR1 is SGHTA and CDR2 FQGNSA. V shed 2 bases and J shed 9 bases, with 11 bases lying between them. The CDR3 has 13 residues. For the CDR3, the DNA is TGTGCCAGCAGCTTAAGTCAGGGTCTTGAGCAGTTCTTC. It yields the protein CASSLSQGLEQFF.

The chain recombines TRBV15 with TRBJ2-5, with 11 bases that match TRBD1. V lost 1 base to trimming and J lost 6 bases; unmatched junction nucleotides: 10. This CDR3 is 17 amino acids long. Germline V gene lookup returns CDR1 LNHNV and CDR2 YYDKDF (reference sequence). Here the CDR3 reads CATSRAPWTGGGKTQYF. The CDR3 region has the DNA TGTGCCACCAGCAGAGCGCCTTGGACAGGGGGCGGGAAGACCCAGTACTTC.

This clone appeared a few times. The V call is TRBV7-9, the J call TRBJ1-4; D gene ambiguous. V shed 8 bases and J shed 6 bases, with 13 bases lying between them. The CDR3 sequence is 13 residues long. The germline CDR1 and CDR2 sequences are SEHNR and FQNEAQ (reference sequence). Here the CDR3 DNA reads TGTGCCAGCGGTGCAGAGGTTGATGAAAAACTGTTTTTT. Translating it yields CASGAEVDEKLFF.